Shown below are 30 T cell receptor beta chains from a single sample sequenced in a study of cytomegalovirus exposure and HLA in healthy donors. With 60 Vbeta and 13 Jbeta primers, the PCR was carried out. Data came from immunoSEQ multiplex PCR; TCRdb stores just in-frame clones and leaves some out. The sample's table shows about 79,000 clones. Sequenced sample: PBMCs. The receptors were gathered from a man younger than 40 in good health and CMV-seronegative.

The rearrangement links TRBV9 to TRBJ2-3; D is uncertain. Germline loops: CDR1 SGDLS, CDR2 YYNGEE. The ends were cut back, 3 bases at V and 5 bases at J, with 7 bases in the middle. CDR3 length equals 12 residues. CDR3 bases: TGTGCCAGCAGCGGACTTATAGATACGCAGTATTTT. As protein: CASSGLIDTQYF.

CDR3 residues: CASSRGTGGPNTEAFF. As DNA, the CDR3 is TGCGCCAGCAGTCGGGGGACAGGGGGACCGAACACTGAAGCTTTCTTT. V gene TRBV5-1 combines with J gene TRBJ1-1, with TRBD1 matching 11 bases. The germline V gene has CDR1 SGHRS and CDR2 YFSETQ. V lost 5 bases and J lost 1; bases outside the gene matches: 7. The CDR3 extends over 16 amino acids.

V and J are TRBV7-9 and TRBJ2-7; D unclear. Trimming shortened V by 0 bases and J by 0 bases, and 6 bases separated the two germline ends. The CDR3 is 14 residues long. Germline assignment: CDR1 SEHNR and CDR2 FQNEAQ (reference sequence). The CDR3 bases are TGTGCCAGCAGCTTAGCGGAGCCCTCCTACGAGCAGTACTTC. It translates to CASSLAEPSYEQYF.

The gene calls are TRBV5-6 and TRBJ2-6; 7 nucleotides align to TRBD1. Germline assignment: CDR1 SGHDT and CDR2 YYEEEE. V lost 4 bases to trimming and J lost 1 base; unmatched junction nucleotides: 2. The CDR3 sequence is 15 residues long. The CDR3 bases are TGTGCCAGCAGCGTACAGGGGTCTGGGGCCAACGTCCTGACTTTC. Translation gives CASSVQGSGANVLTF.

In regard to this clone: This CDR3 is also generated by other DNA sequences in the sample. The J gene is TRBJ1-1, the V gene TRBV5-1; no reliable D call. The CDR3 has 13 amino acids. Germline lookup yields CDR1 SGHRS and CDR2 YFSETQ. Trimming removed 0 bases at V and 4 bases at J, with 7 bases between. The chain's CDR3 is CASSLDGGTEAFF. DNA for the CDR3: TGCGCCAGCAGCTTGGACGGCGGCACTGAAGCTTTCTTT.

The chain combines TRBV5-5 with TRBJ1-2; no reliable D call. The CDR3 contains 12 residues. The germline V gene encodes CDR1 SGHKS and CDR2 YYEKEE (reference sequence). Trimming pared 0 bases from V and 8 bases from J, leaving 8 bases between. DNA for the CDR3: TGTGCCAGCAGCTTGGAATGGAGAGGCTACACCTTC. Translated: CASSLEWRGYTF.

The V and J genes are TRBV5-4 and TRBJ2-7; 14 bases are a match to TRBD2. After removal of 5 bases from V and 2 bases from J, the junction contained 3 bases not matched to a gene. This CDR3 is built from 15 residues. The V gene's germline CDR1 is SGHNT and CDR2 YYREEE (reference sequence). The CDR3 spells CASSPGLAGAYEQYF. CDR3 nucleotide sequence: TGTGCCAGCAGTCCGGGACTAGCGGGGGCCTACGAGCAGTACTTC.

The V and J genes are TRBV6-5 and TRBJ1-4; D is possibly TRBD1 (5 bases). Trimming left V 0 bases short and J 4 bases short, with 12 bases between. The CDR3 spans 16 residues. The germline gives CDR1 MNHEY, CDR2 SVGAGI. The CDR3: CASSYSPGLLNEKLFF. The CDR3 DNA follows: TGTGCCAGCAGTTACTCCCCGGGACTGCTTAATGAAAAACTGTTTTTT.

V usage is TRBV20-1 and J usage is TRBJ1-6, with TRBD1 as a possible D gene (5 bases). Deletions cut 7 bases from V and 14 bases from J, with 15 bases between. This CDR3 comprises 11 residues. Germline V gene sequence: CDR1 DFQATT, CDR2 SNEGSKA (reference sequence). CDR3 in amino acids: CSVDGGGSLHF. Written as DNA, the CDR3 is TGCAGTGTCGACGGTGGGGGGTCCCTCCACTTT.

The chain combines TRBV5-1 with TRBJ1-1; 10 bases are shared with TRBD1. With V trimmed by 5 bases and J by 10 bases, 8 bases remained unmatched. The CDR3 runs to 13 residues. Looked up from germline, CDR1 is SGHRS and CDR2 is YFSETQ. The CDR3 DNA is TGCGCCAGCAGACTGGGACAGGGGAATGGAGCTTTCTTT. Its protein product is CASRLGQGNGAFF.

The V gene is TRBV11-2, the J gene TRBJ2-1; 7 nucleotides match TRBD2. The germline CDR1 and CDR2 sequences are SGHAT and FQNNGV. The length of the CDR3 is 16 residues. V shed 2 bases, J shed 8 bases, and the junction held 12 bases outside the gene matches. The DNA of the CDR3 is TGTGCCAGCAGCTTATCGACCCTAGCGGTAGGACATGAGCAGTTCTTC. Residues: CASSLSTLAVGHEQFF.

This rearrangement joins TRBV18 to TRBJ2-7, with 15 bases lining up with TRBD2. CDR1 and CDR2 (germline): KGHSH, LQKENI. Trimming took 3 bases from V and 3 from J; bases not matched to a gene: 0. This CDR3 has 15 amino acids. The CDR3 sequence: CASSPGLAGGYEQYF. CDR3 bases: TGTGCCAGCTCACCGGGACTAGCGGGGGGCTACGAGCAGTACTTC.

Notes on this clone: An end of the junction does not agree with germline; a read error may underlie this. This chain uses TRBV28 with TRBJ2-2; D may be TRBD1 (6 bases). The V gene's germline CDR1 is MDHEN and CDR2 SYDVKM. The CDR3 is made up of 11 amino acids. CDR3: CLTGNTGELFF. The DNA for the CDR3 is TGCCTGACAGGGAACACCGGGGAGCTGTTTTTT.

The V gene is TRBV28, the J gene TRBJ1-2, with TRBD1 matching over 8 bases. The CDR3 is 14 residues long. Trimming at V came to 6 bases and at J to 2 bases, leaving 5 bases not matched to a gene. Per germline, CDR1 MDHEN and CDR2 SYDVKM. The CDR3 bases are TGTGCCAGCAGGCTGGACAGGGCGAACTATGGCTACACCTTC. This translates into CASRLDRANYGYTF.

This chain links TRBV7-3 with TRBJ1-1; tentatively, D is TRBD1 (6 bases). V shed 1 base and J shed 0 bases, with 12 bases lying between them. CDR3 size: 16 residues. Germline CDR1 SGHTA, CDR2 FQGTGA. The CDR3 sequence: CASSLIGWTVNTEAFF. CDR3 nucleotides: TGTGCCAGCAGCTTAATAGGTTGGACAGTGAACACTGAAGCTTTCTTT. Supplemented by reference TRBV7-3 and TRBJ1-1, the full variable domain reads GAGVSQTPSNKVTEKGKYVELRCDPISGHTALYWYRQSLGQGPEFLIYFQGTGAADDSGLPNDRFFAVRPEGSVSTLKIQRTERGDSAVYLCASSLIGWTVNTEAFFGQGTRLTVV.

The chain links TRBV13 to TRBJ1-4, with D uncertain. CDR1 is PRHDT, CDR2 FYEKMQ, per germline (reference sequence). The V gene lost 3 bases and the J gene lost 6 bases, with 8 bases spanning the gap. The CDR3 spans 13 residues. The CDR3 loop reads CASSLNTDEKLFF. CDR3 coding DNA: TGTGCCAGCAGCTTGAACACCGATGAAAAACTGTTTTTT.

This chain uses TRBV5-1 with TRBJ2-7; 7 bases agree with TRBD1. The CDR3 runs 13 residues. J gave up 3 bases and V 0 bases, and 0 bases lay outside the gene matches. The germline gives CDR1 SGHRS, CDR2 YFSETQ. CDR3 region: CASSLDRGYEQYF. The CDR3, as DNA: TGCGCCAGCAGCTTGGACAGGGGCTACGAGCAGTACTTC. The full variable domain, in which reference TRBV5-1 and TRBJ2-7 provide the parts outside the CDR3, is KAGVTQTPRYLIKTRGQQVTLSCSPISGHRSVSWYQQTPGQGLQFLFEYFSETQRNKGNFPGRFSGRQFSNSRSEMNVSTLELGDSALYLCASSLDRGYEQYFGPGTRLTVT.

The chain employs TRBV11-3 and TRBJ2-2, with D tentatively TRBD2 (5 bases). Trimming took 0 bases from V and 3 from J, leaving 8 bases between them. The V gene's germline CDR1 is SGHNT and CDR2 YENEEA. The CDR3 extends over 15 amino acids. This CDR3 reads CASSLEWGDTGELFF. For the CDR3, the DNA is TGTGCCAGCAGCTTAGAATGGGGAGACACCGGGGAGCTGTTTTTT.

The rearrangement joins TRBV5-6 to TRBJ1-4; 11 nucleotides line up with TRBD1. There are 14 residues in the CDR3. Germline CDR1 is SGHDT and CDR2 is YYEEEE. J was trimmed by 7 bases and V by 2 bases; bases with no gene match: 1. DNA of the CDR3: TGTGCCAGCAGCTTTGGGACAGGGGGTGAAAAACTGTTTTTT. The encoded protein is CASSFGTGGEKLFF.

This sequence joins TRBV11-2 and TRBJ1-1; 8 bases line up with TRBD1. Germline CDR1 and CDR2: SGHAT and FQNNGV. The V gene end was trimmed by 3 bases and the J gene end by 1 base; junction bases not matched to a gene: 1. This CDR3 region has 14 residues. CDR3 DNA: TGTGCCAGCAGCTTGGGGACAGGGAACACTGAAGCTTTCTTT. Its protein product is CASSLGTGNTEAFF.

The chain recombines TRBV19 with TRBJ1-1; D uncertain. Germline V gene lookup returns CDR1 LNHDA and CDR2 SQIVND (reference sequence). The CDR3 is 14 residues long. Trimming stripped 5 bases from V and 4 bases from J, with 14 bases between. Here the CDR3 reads CASSLASAATEAFF. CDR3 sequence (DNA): TGTGCCAGTAGTTTGGCGTCAGCGGCCACTGAAGCTTTCTTT.

DNA of the CDR3: TGTGCCAGCAGTGGTGAACAGGGAAAGTGGGATGGCTACACCTTC. It encodes CASSGEQGKWDGYTF. The chain carries TRBV2 and TRBJ1-2; maybe TRBD1 (6 bases). The germline V gene has CDR1 SNHLY and CDR2 FYNNEI. Trimming took off 4 bases at V and 6 bases at J, with 18 bases between the two ends. This CDR3 comprises 15 residues.

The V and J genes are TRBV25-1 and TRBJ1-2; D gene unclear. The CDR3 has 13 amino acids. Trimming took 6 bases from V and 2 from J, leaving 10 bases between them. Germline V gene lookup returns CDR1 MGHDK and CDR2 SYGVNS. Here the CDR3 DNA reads TGTGCCAGCAGCCAGGCTGGCAACTATGGCTACACCTTC. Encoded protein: CASSQAGNYGYTF.

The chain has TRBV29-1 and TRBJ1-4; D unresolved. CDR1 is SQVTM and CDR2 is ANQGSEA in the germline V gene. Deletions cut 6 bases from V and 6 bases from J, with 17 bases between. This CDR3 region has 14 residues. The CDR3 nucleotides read TGCAGCGTCTCCTTATGGAGGGCCGATGAAAAACTGTTTTTT. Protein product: CSVSLWRADEKLFF.

The CDR3: CASSLVEGGDSPLHF. In DNA, the CDR3 is TGTGCCAGCAGCTTGGTTGAGGGAGGAGATTCACCCCTCCACTTT. The genes are TRBV5-4 and TRBJ1-6; D remains ambiguous. This CDR3 comprises 15 residues. Per the germline V gene, CDR1 is SGHNT and CDR2 is YYREEE (reference sequence). Trimming removed 0 bases from V and 8 bases from J, with 12 bases in between.

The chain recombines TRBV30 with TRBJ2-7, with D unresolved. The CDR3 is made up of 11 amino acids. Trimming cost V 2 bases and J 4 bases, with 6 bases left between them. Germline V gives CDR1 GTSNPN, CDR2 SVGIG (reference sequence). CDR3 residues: CAWSFGYEQYF. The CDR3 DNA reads TGTGCCTGGAGTTTCGGGTACGAGCAGTACTTC.

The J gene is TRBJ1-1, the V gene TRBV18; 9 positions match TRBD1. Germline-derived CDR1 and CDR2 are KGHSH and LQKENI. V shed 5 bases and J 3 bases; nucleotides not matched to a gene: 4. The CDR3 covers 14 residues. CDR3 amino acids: CASSFTGGDTEAFF. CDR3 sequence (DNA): TGTGCCAGCTCATTCACAGGGGGCGACACTGAAGCTTTCTTT.

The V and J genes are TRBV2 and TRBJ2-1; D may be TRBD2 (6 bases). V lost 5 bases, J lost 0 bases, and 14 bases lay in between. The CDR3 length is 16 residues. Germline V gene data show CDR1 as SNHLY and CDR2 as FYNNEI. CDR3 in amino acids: CASSFSGVSSYNEQFF. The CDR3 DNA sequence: TGTGCCAGCAGTTTTAGCGGAGTGAGCTCCTACAATGAGCAGTTCTTC.

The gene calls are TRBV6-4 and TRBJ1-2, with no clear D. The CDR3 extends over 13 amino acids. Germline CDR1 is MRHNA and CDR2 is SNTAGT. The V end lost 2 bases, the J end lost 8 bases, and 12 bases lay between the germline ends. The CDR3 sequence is CASSDRDSDGYTF. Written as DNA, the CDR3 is TGTGCCAGCAGTGACAGGGATAGCGACGGCTACACCTTC.

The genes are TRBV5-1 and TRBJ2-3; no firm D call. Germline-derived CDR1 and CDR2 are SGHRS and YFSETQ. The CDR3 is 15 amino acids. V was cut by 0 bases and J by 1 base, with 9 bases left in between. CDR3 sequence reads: CASSLASVRTDTQYF. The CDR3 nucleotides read TGCGCCAGCAGCTTGGCCAGCGTCCGCACAGATACGCAGTATTTT.